The sequence of this T cell receptor beta chain was determined in a study of PD-1 blockade in classical Hodgkin lymphoma. Study-level findings and limits: Individuals who commenced nivolumab within less than 1 year of ASCT were excluded. While CD8+ TCR diversity did not rise significantly by C4D1, CD4+ TCR diversity did. Repertoires differed for reasons still undefined, possibly disease activity or prior therapy.

Concerning this clone: Its antigen is undetermined.

Patients all relapsed after autologous stem cell transplantation, and there was variation in brentuximab vedotin exposure. V lost 7 bases and J 4 bases, leaving 14 bases between the germline ends. The CDR3 is made up of 14 amino acids. Germline V CDR1 and CDR2: LGHNT, FRNRAP. This table comes from immunoSEQ multiplex PCR, and its TCRdb copy is limited to in-frame clones, with some not included. Counted here are roughly 140,000 clones, around 84% occurring once; the ten biggest clones make up roughly 9.8%. This chain uses TRBV12-5 with TRBJ1-5; D might be TRBD1 (6 bases). The sequences come from peripheral blood mononuclear cells (PBMCs), collected before the second cycle of nivolumab. This clonotype was sampled from a human donor with classical Hodgkin lymphoma. CDR3 DNA: TGTGCTAGTGCCCTTACAGGGTGGAATCAGCCCCAGCATTTT. Translating gives CASALTGWNQPQHF.